This T cell receptor (beta chain) was observed in a study of blood T cell repertoires in COVID-19. Study at large: Specimens from acute and convalescent COVID-19 originated in the United States, Italy and Spain. PBMCs, B-cell-depleted T cells, or T cells were the source of the cDNA or gDNA that made up the material.

The authors' processing: Nucleated cell number was recorded as an estimate derived from reference gene primer amplification. The table came from immunoSEQ multiplex PCR; TCRdb's copy has only in-frame clones and leaves some out. V, J and clone size were drawn from that table, and D and trimming were deduced from the DNA. The table has around 200,000 clones, around nine tenths seen once. CDR3 length: 16 residues. Germline V gives CDR1 SGDLS, CDR2 YYNGEE. With 4 bases removed from V and 4 bases from J, the gap between germline ends came to 15 bases. This chain joins TRBV9 and TRBJ2-6; tentatively, D is TRBD1 (5 bases). This TCR derives from a man aged 60 to 69 who had recovered from COVID-19. Sequencing was done on a sample of peripheral blood. The CDR3: CASSPTGMGGANVLTF. The CDR3 region has the DNA TGTGCCAGCAGCCCCACAGGTATGGGGGGGGCCAACGTCCTGACTTTC.